This is a list of T cell receptor beta chains from one sample in a study of blood T cells in healthy people across ages. TCRdb recomputed calls from the 5' RACE reads with MiXCR, one row per CDR3 protein. The sample yields 600,000 to 850,000 distinct CDR3 sequences, roughly 25% seen once. This sample was shared with a second study, whose subject was T cells of mothers and their children.

Sequencing input: blood. The receptors stem from a boy younger than 18 in good health. Both conserved end residues are part of each CDR3. The D gene is left open where the match is weak. Not every row has a clone size; where given, it reads once, few, many or a size class.

-	TRBV11-3	TRBJ2-7	-	CASSSDRFYEQYF	TGTGCCAGCAGCTCGGATAGATTCTACGAGCAGTACTTC
few	TRBV6-6	TRBJ2-1	-	CASSYTSDPSGWEQFF	TGTGCCAGCAGTTACACCTCCGACCCGTCTGGATGGGAGCAGTTCTTC
few	TRBV7-2	TRBJ2-7	TRBD2	CASSSSGTSGGAFYEQYF	TGTGCCAGCAGCTCGTCCGGGACTAGCGGGGGGGCCTTCTACGAGCAGTACTTC
-	TRBV20-1	TRBJ2-7	TRBD2	CSARDSETSYYEQYF	TGCAGTGCTAGAGATTCGGAGACTAGCTACTACGAGCAGTACTTC
-	TRBV20-1	TRBJ2-3	TRBD1	CSARVLRGTVPALPSTDTQYF	TGCAGTGCTAGAGTGTTAAGGGGGACAGTTCCTGCCCTTCCTAGCACAGATACGCAGTATTTT
-	TRBV6-6	TRBJ1-1	-	CASSNGDTEAFF	TGTGCCAGCAGTAATGGGGACACTGAAGCTTTCTTT
few	TRBV24-1	TRBJ1-5	-	CATSDGTVNNQPQHF	TGTGCCACCAGTGATGGGACGGTGAACAATCAGCCCCAGCATTTT
-	TRBV12-3/TRBV12-4	TRBJ1-4	-	CASSLGGVFAEKLFF	TGTGCCAGCAGTTTGGGAGGGGTATTCGCTGAAAAACTGTTTTTT
few	TRBV7-9	TRBJ2-7	-	CASSPGVVGGGEQYF	TGTGCCAGCAGCCCCGGAGTCGTGGGGGGCGGCGAGCAGTACTTC
few	TRBV5-1	TRBJ2-5	-	CASSLVFFQETQYF	TGCGCCAGCAGCTTGGTTTTCTTTCAAGAGACCCAGTACTTC
few	TRBV29-1	TRBJ2-2	-	CSVLAGELFF	TGCAGCGTTCTCGCCGGGGAGCTGTTTTTT
-	TRBV20-1	TRBJ2-5	-	CSATRGDTSHQETRYF	TGCAGTGCTACCAGGGGGGACACTTCTCACCAAGAGACCCGGTACTTC
-	TRBV7-8	TRBJ1-5	TRBD1	CASSSSVFTPDRASNQPQHF	TGTGCCAGCAGCTCCTCTGTTTTTACGCCTGACAGGGCGAGCAATCAGCCCCAGCATTTT
few	TRBV12-5	TRBJ2-2	-	CASGTDLNAGELFF	TGTGCTAGTGGTACCGACCTGAACGCCGGGGAGCTGTTTTTT
few	TRBV6-1	TRBJ2-3	TRBD1	CASSAGTADPWDTQYF	TGTGCCAGCAGTGCCGGGACAGCCGACCCTTGGGATACGCAGTATTTT
-	TRBV29-1	TRBJ2-4	-	CSVAGDGAKNIQYF	TGCAGCGTTGCCGGGGATGGGGCCAAAAACATTCAGTACTTC
-	TRBV24-1	TRBJ1-2	TRBD1	CATSDPRTGINYGYTF	TGTGCCACCAGTGATCCGCGGACAGGAATTAACTATGGCTACACCTTC
-	TRBV28	TRBJ2-5	TRBD1	CASSWRDRGIEETQYF	TGTGCCAGCAGTTGGCGGGACAGGGGGATTGAAGAGACCCAGTACTTC
-	TRBV5-1	TRBJ2-3	-	CASSSQGLTNTDTQYF	TGCGCCAGCAGCTCGCAGGGACTCACAAACACAGATACGCAGTATTTT
-	TRBV20-1	TRBJ1-4	TRBD1	CSFGTGDEKLFF	TGCAGTTTCGGGACAGGAGATGAAAAACTGTTTTTT
-	TRBV6-2/TRBV6-3	TRBJ2-2	TRBD1	CASRPTGVNTGELFF	TGTGCCAGCAGGCCAACAGGGGTGAACACCGGGGAGCTGTTTTTT
-	TRBV12-3/TRBV12-4	TRBJ1-2	-	CASSLTGSLYGYTF	TGTGCCAGCAGTTTAACGGGCAGCCTCTATGGCTACACCTTC
few	TRBV24-1	TRBJ2-3	TRBD2	CATSDPSGGTHTDTQYF	TGTGCCACCAGTGATCCTAGCGGGGGGACCCACACAGATACGCAGTATTTT
-	TRBV6-5	TRBJ2-5	-	CASRPRYTEETQYF	TGTGCCAGCAGGCCCCGTTACACCGAAGAGACCCAGTACTTC
few	TRBV7-3	TRBJ1-1	-	CASSPRAVNTEAFF	TGTGCCAGCAGCCCCCGGGCAGTGAACACTGAAGCTTTCTTT
few	TRBV2	TRBJ1-6	-	CASTGLLNSPLHF	TGTGCCAGCACGGGACTCCTTAACTCACCCCTCCACTTT
few	TRBV4-2	TRBJ1-2	TRBD1	CASSQEEARGQYYGYTF	TGTGCCAGCAGCCAAGAAGAGGCCAGGGGGCAGTACTATGGCTACACCTTC
-	TRBV15	TRBJ2-3	TRBD2	CATSVAGGDTQYF	TGTGCCACCAGCGTAGCGGGAGGGGATACGCAGTATTTT
-	TRBV20-1	TRBJ2-3	TRBD1	CSAAHRGKTDTQYF	TGCAGTGCTGCCCACAGGGGGAAAACAGATACGCAGTATTTT
-	TRBV20-1	TRBJ2-7	TRBD2	CSARRTASGIGEQYF	TGCAGTGCCCGACGTACGGCTAGCGGGATCGGCGAGCAGTACTTC
few	TRBV6-5	TRBJ2-2	TRBD2	CASSYRTSGRGTGELFF	TGTGCCAGCAGTTACCGGACTAGCGGGAGAGGGACCGGGGAGCTGTTTTTT